One and the same sample provided the 29 T cell receptor beta chains below, sequenced in a study of T cell repertoires in ileal Crohn's disease. Repertoires were generated with immunoSEQ multiplex PCR, while TCRdb's copy carries only in-frame clones and drops some. This table has about 17,000 clones, just over 70% appearing once. Sequencing was performed on ileal tissue. Source of these receptors: an adult with Crohn's disease.

The chain recombines TRBV7-9 with TRBJ1-1; TRBD1 is a possible D gene (5 bases). Trimming pared 5 bases from V and 5 bases from J, leaving 15 bases between. The length of the CDR3 is 14 residues. Per germline, CDR1 SEHNR and CDR2 FQNEAQ (reference sequence). The CDR3, as DNA: TGTGCCAGCAGCGGACGGACACGAGGAACTGAAGCTTTCTTT. Its translation: CASSGRTRGTEAFF.

The V call is TRBV27, the J call TRBJ2-7, with D perhaps TRBD1 (6 bases). The CDR3 consists of 14 residues. V lost 6 bases, J lost 4 bases, and 16 bases lay in between. Germline V gene sequence: CDR1 MNHEY, CDR2 SMNVEV (reference sequence). The CDR3 region is CASSPTLQGYEQYF. CDR3 DNA: TGTGCCAGCAGCCCAACCTTACAGGGTTACGAGCAGTACTTC.

By its share, this clone is medium-sized. The rearrangement uses TRBV11-3 and TRBJ1-1; TRBD1 matches at 7 bases. The CDR3 covers 13 residues. V lost 6 bases to trimming and J lost 4 bases; unmatched junction nucleotides: 5. Germline V gene sequence: CDR1 SGHNT, CDR2 YENEEA. As DNA, the CDR3 is TGTGCCAGCAGTAGGGACAGCTTCACTGAAGCTTTCTTT. Its protein is CASSRDSFTEAFF.

The chain links TRBV19 to TRBJ2-1, with 13 bases aligning to TRBD2. This CDR3 spans 17 amino acids. V gave up 6 bases and J gave up 5 bases; unmatched junction bases: 10. The germline CDR1 and CDR2 sequences are LNHDA and SQIVND (reference sequence). The CDR3 protein is CASSTSGRGLADNEQFF. CDR3 nucleotides: TGTGCCAGTAGCACTAGCGGGAGGGGGTTGGCGGACAATGAGCAGTTCTTC.

This CDR3 reads CASSAGKDYGYTF. The DNA of the CDR3 is TGTGCCAGCAGCGCAGGGAAAGACTATGGCTACACCTTC. The chain uses TRBV9 and TRBJ1-2; D is perhaps TRBD1 (5 bases). Germline lookup yields CDR1 SGDLS and CDR2 YYNGEE. Trimming removed 3 bases from V and 3 bases from J, with 9 bases in between. This CDR3 comprises 13 residues.

The V and J genes are TRBV25-1 and TRBJ1-1, with 8 bases that match TRBD1. The CDR3 runs to 13 residues. The germline CDR1 and CDR2 sequences are MGHDK and SYGVNS. Trimming took 9 bases from V and 1 from J; bases not matched to a gene: 4. The DNA of the CDR3 is TGTGCCAGTTCAGGGGGCCCGAACACTGAAGCTTTCTTT. Encoded protein: CASSGGPNTEAFF.

In DNA, the CDR3 is TGTGCCAGCACTGGACAGGGGAACACTGAAGCTTTCTTT. This gives the protein CASTGQGNTEAFF. The rearrangement uses TRBV2 and TRBJ1-1; 8 bases align to TRBD1. Germline V gene lookup returns CDR1 SNHLY and CDR2 FYNNEI. The CDR3 consists of 13 residues. V shed 7 bases and J 1 base; nucleotides not matched to a gene: 2. Using reference TRBV2 and TRBJ1-1 for the parts outside the CDR3, the full variable domain is EPEVTQTPSHQVTQMGQEVILRCVPISNHLYFYWYRQILGQKVEFLVSFYNNEISEKSEIFDDQFSVERPDGSNFTLKIRSTKLEDSAMYFCASTGQGNTEAFFGQGTRLTVV.

The chain links TRBV27 to TRBJ1-5; weak D call: TRBD1 (6 bases). Trimming shortened V by 8 bases and J by 4 bases, and 18 bases separated the two germline ends. Per germline, CDR1 MNHEY and CDR2 SMNVEV (reference sequence). The CDR3 has 15 amino acids. The CDR3 nucleotides are TGTGCCAGCCGCAAAGGGGGAATGGGGAATCAGCCCCAGCATTTT. This gives the protein CASRKGGMGNQPQHF.

This sequence joins TRBV5-1 and TRBJ2-3, with TRBD1 identical over 7 bases. The germline V gene encodes CDR1 SGHRS and CDR2 YFSETQ. The V gene end was trimmed by 4 bases and the J gene end by 6 bases; junction bases not matched to a gene: 11. The CDR3 has 15 amino acids. The CDR3 reads CASSRGQPVSDTQYF. The CDR3 DNA is TGCGCCAGCAGCAGGGGACAGCCAGTCTCTGATACGCAGTATTTT.

CDR3 residues: CASSLGGQGDTQYF. In DNA form, the CDR3 reads TGTGCCAGCAGCTTAGGGGGCCAGGGGGATACGCAGTATTTT. V gene TRBV13 combines with J gene TRBJ2-3, with a weak D call TRBD1 (6 bases). The CDR3 length is 14 residues. V was cut by 0 bases and J by 6 bases, with 10 bases left in between. Germline V lookup: CDR1 PRHDT, CDR2 FYEKMQ (reference sequence).

This clone was seen more than once but under ten times. The V and J genes are TRBV7-6 and TRBJ1-4; a possible D gene is TRBD1 (6 bases). Germline V lookup: CDR1 SGHVS, CDR2 FNYEAQ. This CDR3 has 15 residues. Trimming removed 1 base from V and 8 bases from J, with 14 bases in between. The CDR3 reads CASSLEGIGQEKLFF. For the CDR3, the DNA is TGTGCCAGCAGCTTAGAGGGGATCGGACAGGAAAAACTGTTTTTT.

V and J are TRBV10-3 and TRBJ1-1, with 8 positions matching TRBD1. With V trimmed by 4 bases and J by 4 bases, 11 bases remained unmatched. The CDR3 is 16 amino acids. CDR1 is ENHRY, CDR2 SYGVKD, per germline. The chain's CDR3 is CAISGAGGDGGTEAFF. The CDR3 region has the DNA TGTGCCATCAGTGGCGCAGGGGGCGATGGAGGCACTGAAGCTTTCTTT.

As for this clone: A read error may produce the germline difference seen at one junction end. The chain recombines TRBV2 with TRBJ1-3; 9 positions agree with TRBD1. The germline V gene encodes CDR1 SNHLY and CDR2 FYNNEI. This CDR3 has 17 residues. In DNA, the CDR3 is TGTGCCAGCAGAGAAGGGACAGGGATCGCCGGATTAAACACCATATATTTT. Translation: CASREGTGIAGLNTIYF.

This chain connects TRBV7-3 to TRBJ2-3, with D possibly being TRBD1 (6 bases). CDR3 length: 13 amino acids. Germline V gives CDR1 SGHTA, CDR2 FQGTGA. V was shortened by 5 bases and J by 6 bases, with 12 bases between the two germline ends. The CDR3 spells CASSRQVQDTQYF. As DNA, the CDR3 is TGTGCCAGCAGCCGACAGGTCCAGGATACGCAGTATTTT. Variable domain in full (rest from reference TRBV7-3 and TRBJ2-3): GAGVSQTPSNKVTEKGKYVELRCDPISGHTALYWYRQSLGQGPEFLIYFQGTGAADDSGLPNDRFFAVRPEGSVSTLKIQRTERGDSAVYLCASSRQVQDTQYFGPGTRLTVL.

On this clone: The same CDR3 also results from other DNA sequences found in this sample. The V call is TRBV6-5, the J call TRBJ2-7, with no clear D. Germline CDR1 MNHEY, CDR2 SVGAGI. CDR3 length equals 16 residues. Trimming removed 0 bases from V and 3 bases from J, with 15 bases in between. CDR3 bases: TGTGCCAGCAGTTACTCGAGTTCGGCAGGTGACTACGAGCAGTACTTC. It codes for CASSYSSSAGDYEQYF.

This chain links TRBV30 with TRBJ2-5, with TRBD2 matching over 12 bases. The germline V gene has CDR1 GTSNPN and CDR2 SVGIG (reference sequence). V was pared by 3 bases and J by 4 bases, with 0 bases of the junction left unmatched. This CDR3 is built from 13 residues. CDR3 residues: CAWRLAGGETQYF. CDR3 sequence (DNA): TGTGCCTGGAGACTAGCGGGAGGAGAGACCCAGTACTTC.

V and J are TRBV5-1 and TRBJ1-1; D remains unclear. The V gene's germline CDR1 is SGHRS and CDR2 YFSETQ. There are 14 residues in the CDR3. V was clipped by 4 bases and J by 4 bases, with 14 bases between them. The CDR3 region is CASSLGLGRTEAFF. CDR3 nucleotides: TGCGCCAGCAGCCTCGGACTGGGTCGCACTGAAGCTTTCTTT.

With respect to this clone: Sequence at one end of the junction differs from germline and may be a read error. The V and J genes are TRBV2 and TRBJ2-1, with TRBD2 matching over 9 bases. This CDR3 contains 16 residues. Germline-derived CDR1 and CDR2 are SNHLY and FYNNEI. CDR3 in amino acids: CASSEQRSSGVNERFF. The DNA for the CDR3 is TGTGCCAGCAGTGAACAAAGGTCTAGCGGGGTAAATGAGCGGTTCTTC.

The chain carries TRBV10-3 and TRBJ1-6; 7 nucleotides align to TRBD1. CDR1 is ENHRY, CDR2 SYGVKD, per germline. The J segment lost 10 bases and the V segment lost 8 bases, leaving 8 bases of the junction unmatched. The CDR3 is 13 residues long. CDR3 DNA sequence: TGTGCCATCCGAGGAGGGACAGAGTCACCCCTCCACTTT. Protein sequence: CAIRGGTESPLHF.

V gene TRBV7-6 combines with J gene TRBJ1-1; TRBD1 aligns across 7 bases. The CDR3 consists of 13 residues. V lost 4 bases, J lost 7 bases, and 6 bases stayed unmatched. Germline values: CDR1 SGHVS, CDR2 FNYEAQ. The CDR3 spells CASSSYRGSEAFF. The CDR3, as DNA: TGTGCCAGCAGCTCATACAGGGGTAGTGAAGCTTTCTTT.

This clone has only one observation. This chain links TRBV7-9 with TRBJ2-5; 7 bases fit TRBD1. CDR1 and CDR2 (germline): SEHNR, FQNEAQ (reference sequence). The CDR3 is 12 residues long. V lost 5 bases, J lost 5 bases, and 2 bases stayed unmatched. Here the CDR3 DNA reads TGTGCCAGCAGCCCACAGGGGGAGACCCAGTACTTC. This gives the protein CASSPQGETQYF.

The chain uses TRBV6-5 and TRBJ2-1, with 10 bases aligning to TRBD2. Looked up from germline, CDR1 is MNHEY and CDR2 is SVGAGI. This CDR3 region has 15 residues. The J segment lost 3 bases and the V segment lost 6 bases, leaving 5 bases of the junction unmatched. CDR3 DNA sequence: TGTGCCAGCAGGGCCACTAGCGGGGTCTACAATGAGCAGTTCTTC. It codes for CASRATSGVYNEQFF.

The chain carries TRBV27 and TRBJ1-1; D is possibly TRBD1 (5 bases). Per germline, CDR1 MNHEY and CDR2 SMNVEV (reference sequence). The CDR3 has 13 residues. V lost 6 bases and J 4 bases, leaving 12 bases between the germline ends. The CDR3 DNA reads TGTGCCAGCAGAGGGGCGACGGTCACTGAAGCTTTCTTT. Translated, it gives CASRGATVTEAFF.

The chain joins TRBV6-5 to TRBJ1-1; D perhaps matches TRBD1 (5 bases). CDR1 is MNHEY, CDR2 SVGAGI, per germline. Trimming cost V 3 bases and J 5 bases, with 16 bases left between them. The CDR3 covers 15 residues. CDR3 region: CASSYRSGEGTEAFF. The CDR3, as DNA: TGTGCCAGCAGTTATCGCTCGGGGGAAGGGACTGAAGCTTTCTTT.

The chain couples TRBV5-1 to TRBJ2-1; D might be TRBD2 (6 bases). The length of the CDR3 is 14 residues. Trimming took 2 bases from V and 9 from J, leaving 15 bases between them. Germline assignment: CDR1 SGHRS and CDR2 YFSETQ. CDR3 DNA sequence: TGCGCCAGCAGCTTCCGGGACTTAAGCTCTGAGCAGTTCTTC. Its translation: CASSFRDLSSEQFF.

The chain uses TRBV29-1 and TRBJ2-1; TRBD2 agrees at 8 bases. Germline assignment: CDR1 SQVTM and CDR2 ANQGSEA. V shed 6 bases, J shed 3 bases, and the junction held 7 bases outside the gene matches. The CDR3 has 14 residues. The CDR3 region is CSVSGGGFYNEQFF. The CDR3 DNA reads TGCAGCGTGAGTGGCGGGGGGTTCTACAATGAGCAGTTCTTC.

The gene calls are TRBV30 and TRBJ1-4, with 7 bases that match TRBD1. Germline CDR1 GTSNPN, CDR2 SVGIG (reference sequence). V lost 5 bases, J lost 7 bases, and 10 bases stayed unmatched. There are 14 residues in the CDR3. The CDR3 protein is CAWGPTGIGEKLFF. CDR3 sequence (DNA): TGTGCCTGGGGGCCGACAGGGATAGGTGAAAAACTGTTTTTT.

V and J are TRBV7-8 and TRBJ2-5; TRBD2 matches 9 bases. Germline CDR1 SGHVS, CDR2 FQNEAQ. CDR3 length equals 16 residues. V shed 0 bases, J shed 7 bases, and the junction held 9 bases outside the gene matches. DNA of the CDR3: TGTGCCAGCAGCTTAGCGTCTAGCGGGGCGATAGGGACCCAGTACTTC. Amino acid sequence: CASSLASSGAIGTQYF.

The rearrangement uses TRBV28 and TRBJ2-2; D remains ambiguous. V shed 8 bases and J shed 4 bases, with 8 bases lying between them. Germline V gene lookup returns CDR1 MDHEN and CDR2 SYDVKM. There are 12 residues in the CDR3. CDR3 residues: CASADSTGELFF. The CDR3 bases are TGTGCCAGCGCCGACTCCACCGGGGAGCTGTTTTTT.